Following are 12 T cell receptor beta chains from one sample sequenced in a study of cytomegalovirus exposure and HLA in healthy donors (dated by TCRdb to the late 2010s). Library prep was done by the immunoSEQ multiplex PCR assay. A mixture of 60 forward primers for TCR Vbeta segments and 13 reverse primers for TCR Jbeta segments was used in the multiplex PCR. TCRdb holds this immuneACCESS table with in-frame rearrangements only. Some clones are missing; in checked studies, unresolved V genes explain under half, and the rest has no known cause. The sample profile shows around 300,000 clones; under 80% of them were found once. The top ten clones comprise approximately 2.1% of the sample. The sequenced sample consisted of PBMCs. The source of these receptors is a female donor in good health and CMV-seronegative.

This clone was observed a handful of times. This chain joins TRBV4-2 and TRBJ2-2; TRBD2 matches 12 bases. CDR1 and CDR2 (germline): LGHNA, YNFKEQ. V lost 5 bases, J lost 5 bases, and 9 bases stayed unmatched. The CDR3 runs to 17 residues. The CDR3 DNA reads TGTGCCAGCAGCTCGAGACTAGCGGGAGACGGGACCGGGGAGCTGTTTTTT. Translating it yields CASSSRLAGDGTGELFF.

The rearrangement joins TRBV27 to TRBJ2-3; a possible D gene is TRBD2 (5 bases). The length of the CDR3 is 11 residues. In germline, CDR1 is MNHEY, CDR2 SMNVEV (reference sequence). Trimming cost V 7 bases and J 4 bases, with 6 bases left between them. Here the CDR3 reads CASTRADTQYF. For the CDR3, the DNA is TGTGCCAGCACGCGGGCAGATACGCAGTATTTT.

The rearrangement joins TRBV2 to TRBJ2-7, with 12 bases that match TRBD2. Germline values: CDR1 SNHLY, CDR2 FYNNEI. The CDR3 consists of 17 residues. V was clipped by 2 bases and J by 5 bases; unmatched bases: 10. This CDR3 reads CASSELRTSGRKNEQYF. The CDR3 DNA follows: TGTGCCAGCAGTGAACTCCGTACTAGCGGGAGGAAGAACGAGCAGTACTTC.

The chain joins TRBV19 to TRBJ1-1; the D gene is possibly TRBD1 (5 bases). V shed 4 bases and J shed 4 bases, with 10 bases lying between them. The length of the CDR3 is 13 residues. Germline loops: CDR1 LNHDA, CDR2 SQIVND (reference sequence). CDR3: CASSTQRGTEAFF. The CDR3 DNA reads TGTGCCAGTAGTACCCAAAGGGGCACTGAAGCTTTCTTT.

V gene TRBV18 combines with J gene TRBJ1-2, with a possible D match to TRBD1 (5 bases). CDR3 size: 15 residues. Trimming pared 4 bases from V and 2 bases from J, leaving 14 bases between. Germline lookup yields CDR1 KGHSH and CDR2 LQKENI. The CDR3 spells CASSQPQTVNYGYTF. CDR3 nucleotide sequence: TGTGCCAGCTCACAACCCCAGACAGTAAACTATGGCTACACCTTC.

In this sample, this clone turned up once. This chain links TRBV5-1 with TRBJ1-1; D ambiguous. V was pared by 2 bases and J by 1 base, with 3 bases between. Germline values: CDR1 SGHRS, CDR2 YFSETQ. There are 12 residues in the CDR3. CDR3 protein: CASSFRNTEAFF. The CDR3 region has the DNA TGCGCCAGCAGCTTCCGGAACACTGAAGCTTTCTTT.

The chain uses TRBV6-1 and TRBJ2-1, with 8 positions matching TRBD1. Germline CDR1 and CDR2: MNHNS and SASEGT. V trimming: 6 bases; J trimming: 6 bases; junction bases outside the gene matches: 10. This CDR3 is built from 15 residues. The CDR3 nucleotides read TGTGCCAGCAGCGACAGGGGCCCCACGACCAATGAGCAGTTCTTC. Encoded protein: CASSDRGPTTNEQFF.

The chain couples TRBV10-3 to TRBJ2-1, with 9 bases identical to TRBD2. Trimming removed 6 bases from V and 8 bases from J; junction bases left unmatched: 5. Germline V CDR1 and CDR2: ENHRY, SYGVKD. This CDR3 has 13 amino acids. The CDR3 nucleotides read TGTGCCATCAGGCGGCGGGGGGGGGATGAGCAGTTCTTC. This sequence encodes CAIRRRGGDEQFF.

The chain combines TRBV28 with TRBJ1-2, with a weak D call TRBD1 (6 bases). From germline, CDR1 is MDHEN and CDR2 SYDVKM. The CDR3 is 13 amino acids. The germline V and J ends were trimmed by 10 bases and 5 bases, with 17 bases remaining between them. The CDR3 DNA reads as TGTGCCACCCTATCGACAGGAGCTTATGGCTACACCTTC. Residues: CATLSTGAYGYTF.

Written as DNA, the CDR3 is TGTGCCAGCAGCCAAGTCCAGATTTTGGCCACAGATACGCAGTATTTT. This sequence encodes CASSQVQILATDTQYF. The chain recombines TRBV14 with TRBJ2-3; D ambiguous. Trimming removed 1 base from V and 2 bases from J, with 13 bases in between. The CDR3 is 16 residues long. The germline V gene encodes CDR1 SGHDN and CDR2 FVKESK. The full variable domain, rest sourced from reference TRBV14 and TRBJ2-3, is EAGVTQFPSHSVIEKGQTVTLRCDPISGHDNLYWYRRVMGKEIKFLLHFVKESKQDESGMPNNRFLAERTGGTYSTLKVQPAELEDSGVYFCASSQVQILATDTQYFGPGTRLTVL.

With regard to this clone: Sequence at one end of the junction differs from germline and may be a read error. The chain employs TRBV7-9 and TRBJ1-2, with 8 bases matching TRBD1. The CDR3 loop spans 13 amino acids. Germline V gene data show CDR1 as SEHNR and CDR2 as FQNEAQ (reference sequence). The CDR3 nucleotides are TGTTCCAGCAGCTTAGGGACAGGCGGTGGCTACACCTTC. Residues: CSSSLGTGGGYTF.

On this clone itself: Distinct nucleotide sequences in the sample also encode this CDR3. This rearrangement joins TRBV10-3 to TRBJ2-3, with D possibly being TRBD2 (5 bases). Germline V CDR1 and CDR2: ENHRY, SYGVKD. The CDR3 loop spans 14 amino acids. V dropped 3 bases and J dropped 5 bases, with 12 bases sitting between them. The CDR3 bases are TGTGCCATCAGTGAAGCAGCGGATATAGATACGCAGTATTTT. Protein: CAISEAADIDTQYF.